These T cell receptor beta chains were read from a single sample in a study of cytomegalovirus exposure and HLA in healthy donors. Libraries were prepared by immunoSEQ multiplex PCR; TCRdb keeps only in-frame clonotypes and omits some of them. In the table there are 75,000 to 100,000 clones, 60% to 80% of which are singletons. The sequenced sample consisted of PBMCs. The receptor source for this set is a man between 35 and 55 years old in good health and CMV-seronegative. Both conserved end residues are part of each CDR3. The D gene is left open where the match is weak. Rows give clone size only sometimes, using once, few, many, or a class for an expanded clone.

size | J | D | V | DNA | CDR3
. | TRBJ1-3 | . | TRBV6-5 | TGTGCCAGCAGTTCCCTGGGCAGCAGCTCTGGAAACACCATATATTTT | CASSSLGSSSGNTIYF
. | TRBJ2-3 | . | TRBV30 | TGTGCCTGGAGCCCCGGTGGAGGGTCAGATACGCAGTATTTT | CAWSPGGGSDTQYF
once | TRBJ1-6 | . | TRBV10-1 | TGCGCCAGCAGCGACGACCGACAAGAATCACCCCTCCACTTT | CASSDDRQESPLHF
. | TRBJ2-7 | TRBD2 | TRBV6-6 | TGTGCCAGCAGTTCTAGCGGGCCCTACGAGCAGTACTTC | CASSSSGPYEQYF
. | TRBJ1-1 | . | TRBV28 | TGTGCCAGCAAAGACCGAGGGAACACTGAAGCTTTCTTT | CASKDRGNTEAFF
. | TRBJ2-5 | . | TRBV15 | TGTGCCACCAGCAGAGCGGGAGCAGGGCAAGAGACCCAGTACTTC | CATSRAGAGQETQYF
. | TRBJ2-1 | TRBD2 | TRBV5-6 | TGTGCCAGCAGCTGGGCGGGGGGACTTTACAATGAGCAGTTCTTC | CASSWAGGLYNEQFF
. | TRBJ1-5 | . | TRBV9 | TGTGCCAGCAGCCCGACAGGAAGCAATCAGCCCCAGCATTTT | CASSPTGSNQPQHF
. | TRBJ1-5 | TRBD1 | TRBV19 | TGTGCCAGTAGTCCCCAGGGGGCGAGACAGCCCCAGCATTTT | CASSPQGARQPQHF
. | TRBJ1-2 | . | TRBV7-9 | TGTGCCAGCAGCTTAGATCAGGGGAACTATGGCTACACCTTC | CASSLDQGNYGYTF
. | TRBJ2-3 | TRBD2 | TRBV9 | TGTGCCAGCAGCCAGACCGTGGGGACTAGCGGTACTAGCACAGATACGCAGTATTTT | CASSQTVGTSGTSTDTQYF
. | TRBJ2-3 | . | TRBV7-9 | TGTGCCAGCAGCTTAGGGCCTAGTTCCAGCACAGATACGCAGTATTTT | CASSLGPSSSTDTQYF
. | TRBJ2-7 | TRBD2 | TRBV6-1 | TGTGCCAGCAGTGAAGTGGGAGGGGAATCCTACGAGCAGTACTTC | CASSEVGGESYEQYF
. | TRBJ2-1 | TRBD1 | TRBV7-6 | TGTGCCAGCAGCTCACAGGGGAATGAGCAGTTCTTC | CASSSQGNEQFF
. | TRBJ1-5 | . | TRBV7-8 | TGTGCCAGCAGCTTATTTGGGCGCAATCAGCCCCAGCATTTT | CASSLFGRNQPQHF
. | TRBJ2-7 | TRBD2 | TRBV11-3 | TGTGCCAGCAGCTTAGGGGCTAGCGGGAGTAGCGGCGAGCAGTACTTC | CASSLGASGSSGEQYF